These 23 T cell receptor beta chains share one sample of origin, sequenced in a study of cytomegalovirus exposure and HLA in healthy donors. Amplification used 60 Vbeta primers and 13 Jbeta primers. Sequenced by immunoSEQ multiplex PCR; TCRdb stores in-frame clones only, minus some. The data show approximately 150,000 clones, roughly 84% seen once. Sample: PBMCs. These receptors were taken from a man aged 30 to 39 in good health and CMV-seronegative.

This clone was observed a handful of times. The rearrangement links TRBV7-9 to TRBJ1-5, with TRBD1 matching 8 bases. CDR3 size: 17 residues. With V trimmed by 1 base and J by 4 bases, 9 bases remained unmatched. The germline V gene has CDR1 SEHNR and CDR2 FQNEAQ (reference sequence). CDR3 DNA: TGTGCCAGCAGCTTAGGGGTATCAACAGGGGGGAATCAGCCCCAGCATTTT. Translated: CASSLGVSTGGNQPQHF. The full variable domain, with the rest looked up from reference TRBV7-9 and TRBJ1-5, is DTGVSQNPRHKITKRGQNVTFRCDPISEHNRLYWYRQTLGQGPEFLTYFQNEAQLEKSRLLSDRFSAERPKGSFSTLEIQRTEQGDSAMYLCASSLGVSTGGNQPQHFGDGTRLSIL.

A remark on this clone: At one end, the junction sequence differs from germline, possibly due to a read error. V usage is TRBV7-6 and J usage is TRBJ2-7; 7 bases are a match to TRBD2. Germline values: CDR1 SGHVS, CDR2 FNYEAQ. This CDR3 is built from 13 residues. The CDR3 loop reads CASSLPSSGSRVF. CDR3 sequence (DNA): TGTGCCAGCAGCTTACCGTCTAGCGGTTCAAGGGTCTTC.

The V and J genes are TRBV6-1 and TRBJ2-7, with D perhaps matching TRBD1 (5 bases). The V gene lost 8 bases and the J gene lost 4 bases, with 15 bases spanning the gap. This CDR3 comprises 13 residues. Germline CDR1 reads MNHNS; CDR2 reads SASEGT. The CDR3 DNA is TGTGCCAGCGCCGCCGCAGGGTGGTACGAGCAGTACTTC. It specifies CASAAAGWYEQYF.

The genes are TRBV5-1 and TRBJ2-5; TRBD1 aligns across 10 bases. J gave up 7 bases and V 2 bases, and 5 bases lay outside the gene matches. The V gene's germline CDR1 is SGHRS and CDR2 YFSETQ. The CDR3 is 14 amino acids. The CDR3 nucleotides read TGCGCCAGCAGCTTTGGACAGGGGGGCCCGACCCAGTACTTC. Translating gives CASSFGQGGPTQYF.

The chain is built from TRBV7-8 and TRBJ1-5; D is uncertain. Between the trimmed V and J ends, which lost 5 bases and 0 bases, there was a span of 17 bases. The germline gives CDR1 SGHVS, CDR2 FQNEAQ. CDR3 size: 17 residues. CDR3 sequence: CASSGHVGRGSNQPQHF. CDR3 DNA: TGTGCCAGCAGCGGGCACGTGGGTCGGGGTAGCAATCAGCCCCAGCATTTT.

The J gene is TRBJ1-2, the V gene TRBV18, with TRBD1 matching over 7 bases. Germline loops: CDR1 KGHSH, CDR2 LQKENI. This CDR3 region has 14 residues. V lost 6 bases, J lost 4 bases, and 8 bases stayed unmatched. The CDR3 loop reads CASSDQGEVYGYTF. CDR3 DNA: TGTGCCAGCTCGGATCAGGGGGAAGTCTATGGCTACACCTTC.

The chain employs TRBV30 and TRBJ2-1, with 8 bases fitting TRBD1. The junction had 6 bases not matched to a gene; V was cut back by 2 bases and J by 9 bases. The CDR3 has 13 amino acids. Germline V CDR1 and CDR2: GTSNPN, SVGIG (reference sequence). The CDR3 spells CAWSPLDRVEQFF. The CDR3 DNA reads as TGTGCCTGGAGTCCGCTGGACAGGGTTGAGCAGTTCTTC.

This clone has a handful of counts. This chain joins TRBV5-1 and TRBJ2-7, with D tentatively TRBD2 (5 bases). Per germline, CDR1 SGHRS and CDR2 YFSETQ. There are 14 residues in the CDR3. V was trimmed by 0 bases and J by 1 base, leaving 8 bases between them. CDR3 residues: CASSLAGDSYEQYF. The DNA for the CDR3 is TGCGCCAGCAGCTTGGCCGGGGATTCCTACGAGCAGTACTTC. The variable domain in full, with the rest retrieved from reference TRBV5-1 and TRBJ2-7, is KAGVTQTPRYLIKTRGQQVTLSCSPISGHRSVSWYQQTPGQGLQFLFEYFSETQRNKGNFPGRFSGRQFSNSRSEMNVSTLELGDSALYLCASSLAGDSYEQYFGPGTRLTVT.

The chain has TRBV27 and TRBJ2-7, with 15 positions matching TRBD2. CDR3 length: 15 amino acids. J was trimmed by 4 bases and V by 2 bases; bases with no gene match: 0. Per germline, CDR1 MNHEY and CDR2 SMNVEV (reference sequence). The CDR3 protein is CASSLGTSGRYEQYF. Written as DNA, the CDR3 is TGTGCCAGCAGTTTAGGGACTAGCGGGAGGTACGAGCAGTACTTC.

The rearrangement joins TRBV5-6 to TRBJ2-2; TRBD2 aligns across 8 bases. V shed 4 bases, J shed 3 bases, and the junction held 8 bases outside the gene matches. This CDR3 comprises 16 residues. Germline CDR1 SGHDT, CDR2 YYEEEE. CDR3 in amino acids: CASSPGLAWDTGELFF. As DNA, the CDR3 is TGTGCCAGCAGCCCAGGACTAGCCTGGGACACCGGGGAGCTGTTTTTT.

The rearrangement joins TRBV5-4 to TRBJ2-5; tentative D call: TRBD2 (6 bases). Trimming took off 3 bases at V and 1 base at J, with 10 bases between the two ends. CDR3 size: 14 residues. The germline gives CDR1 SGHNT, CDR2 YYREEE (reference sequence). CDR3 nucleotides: TGTGCCAGCAGCTCTAGACTAGTCCAAGAGACCCAGTACTTC. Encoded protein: CASSSRLVQETQYF.

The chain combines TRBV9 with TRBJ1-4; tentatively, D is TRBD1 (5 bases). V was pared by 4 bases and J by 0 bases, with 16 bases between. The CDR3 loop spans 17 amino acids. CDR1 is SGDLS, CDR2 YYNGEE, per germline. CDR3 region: CASSPRWGGATNEKLFF. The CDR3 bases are TGTGCCAGCAGCCCCCGGTGGGGGGGAGCAACTAATGAAAAACTGTTTTTT.

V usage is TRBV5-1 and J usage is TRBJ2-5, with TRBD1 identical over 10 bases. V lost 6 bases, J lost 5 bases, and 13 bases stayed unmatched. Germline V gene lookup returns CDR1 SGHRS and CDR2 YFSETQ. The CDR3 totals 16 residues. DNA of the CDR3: TGCGCCAGCACCCAGACGACAGGGGGCTCACGGGAGACCCAGTACTTC. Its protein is CASTQTTGGSRETQYF.

The CDR3 coding sequence is TGTGCCTGGGATCGGACAGGGATGAACACTGAAGCTTTCTTT. This gives the protein CAWDRTGMNTEAFF. The chain links TRBV30 to TRBJ1-1, with 8 bases aligning to TRBD1. Germline CDR1 GTSNPN, CDR2 SVGIG (reference sequence). V lost 5 bases to trimming and J lost 0 bases; unmatched junction nucleotides: 5. CDR3 length: 14 amino acids.

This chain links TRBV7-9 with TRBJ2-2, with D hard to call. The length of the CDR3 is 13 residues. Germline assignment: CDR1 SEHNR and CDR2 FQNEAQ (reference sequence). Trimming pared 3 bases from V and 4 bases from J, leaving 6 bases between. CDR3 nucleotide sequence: TGTGCCAGCAGCTTCGCGAGCACCGGGGAGCTGTTTTTT. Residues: CASSFASTGELFF.

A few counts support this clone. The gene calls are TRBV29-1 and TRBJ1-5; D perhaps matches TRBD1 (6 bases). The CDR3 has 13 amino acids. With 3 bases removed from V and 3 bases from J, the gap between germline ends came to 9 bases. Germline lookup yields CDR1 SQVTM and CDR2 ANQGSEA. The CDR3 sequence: CSVETGLNQPQHF. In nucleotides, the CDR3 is TGCAGCGTTGAGACAGGTCTCAATCAGCCCCAGCATTTT.

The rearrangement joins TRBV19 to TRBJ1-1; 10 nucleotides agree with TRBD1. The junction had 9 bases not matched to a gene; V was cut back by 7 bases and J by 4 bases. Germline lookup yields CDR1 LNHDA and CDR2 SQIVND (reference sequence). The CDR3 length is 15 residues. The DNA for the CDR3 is TGTGCCAGTATCCCTGGGGGACAGGGGCCCACTGAAGCTTTCTTT. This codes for CASIPGGQGPTEAFF.

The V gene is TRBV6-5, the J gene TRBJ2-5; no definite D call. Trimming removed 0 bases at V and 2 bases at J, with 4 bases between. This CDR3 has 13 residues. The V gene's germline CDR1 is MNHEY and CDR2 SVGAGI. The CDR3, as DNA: TGTGCCAGCAGTTACTCAGAGCAAGAGACCCAGTACTTC. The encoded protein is CASSYSEQETQYF.

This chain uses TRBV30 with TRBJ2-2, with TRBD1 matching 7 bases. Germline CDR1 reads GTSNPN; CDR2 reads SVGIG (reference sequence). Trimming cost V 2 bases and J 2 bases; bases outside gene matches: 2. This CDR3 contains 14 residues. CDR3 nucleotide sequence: TGTGCCTGGAGTAGACAGGGAAACACCGGGGAGCTGTTTTTT. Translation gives CAWSRQGNTGELFF.

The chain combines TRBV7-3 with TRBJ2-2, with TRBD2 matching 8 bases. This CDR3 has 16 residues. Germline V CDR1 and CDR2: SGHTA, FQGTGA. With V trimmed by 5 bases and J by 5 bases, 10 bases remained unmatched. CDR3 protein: CASSHSATSGTGELFF. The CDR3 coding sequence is TGTGCCAGCAGCCACTCGGCTACTAGCGGTACCGGGGAGCTGTTTTTT. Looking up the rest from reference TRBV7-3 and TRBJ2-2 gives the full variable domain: GAGVSQTPSNKVTEKGKYVELRCDPISGHTALYWYRQSLGQGPEFLIYFQGTGAADDSGLPNDRFFAVRPEGSVSTLKIQRTERGDSAVYLCASSHSATSGTGELFFGEGSRLTVL.

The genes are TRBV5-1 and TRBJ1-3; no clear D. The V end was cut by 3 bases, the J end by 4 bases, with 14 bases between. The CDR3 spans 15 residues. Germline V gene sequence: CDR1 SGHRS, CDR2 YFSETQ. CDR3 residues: CASSSGDLSGNTIYF. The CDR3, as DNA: TGCGCCAGCAGCTCCGGGGATTTGTCCGGAAACACCATATATTTT.

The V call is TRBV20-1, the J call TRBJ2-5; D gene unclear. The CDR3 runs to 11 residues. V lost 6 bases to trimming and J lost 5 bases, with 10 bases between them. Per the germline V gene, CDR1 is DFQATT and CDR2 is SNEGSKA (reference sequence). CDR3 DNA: TGCAGTGCCCACGACTCGGAGACCCAGTACTTC. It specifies CSAHDSETQYF.

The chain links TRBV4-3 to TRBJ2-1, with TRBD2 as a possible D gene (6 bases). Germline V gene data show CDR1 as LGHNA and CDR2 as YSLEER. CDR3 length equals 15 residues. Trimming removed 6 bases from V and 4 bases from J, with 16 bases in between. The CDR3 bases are TGCGCCAGCAGGTCGTCTACGGGAGCGTACAATGAGCAGTTCTTC. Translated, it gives CASRSSTGAYNEQFF.